A single sample gave rise to the 10 T cell receptor beta chains below, sequenced in a study of T-cell memory formation after mild COVID-19 (dated by TCRdb to the early 2020s). Libraries were built with 5' RACE. Sequencing took place on an Illumina NovaSeq 6000. TCRdb handled the public reads itself, with Q25 trimming in fastp and clone calling in MiXCR, and kept productive beta chains. A single entry per CDR3 protein holds the most common genes and DNA from its merged rows. For this sample there are 200,000 or so distinct CDR3 sequences; roughly 17% appear just once. The ten largest account for just over 2% of the sample. What was sequenced was PBMCs or a T cell subset sorted from them (not recorded which). The receptor set was obtained from an adult woman who had mild COVID-19 (a few samples of this study predate the infection). The sample titles of this study are shuffled in the database, so cell type and time point are left out; the donor was told from shared clones.

The chain uses TRBV12-3 or TRBV12-4 and TRBJ2-2; no reliable D call. This CDR3 is 11 amino acids long. V gave up 9 bases and J gave up 3 bases, with 5 bases separating them. CDR3 sequence reads: CASKYTGELFF. CDR3 nucleotides: TGTGCCAGTAAATACACCGGGGAGCTGTTTTTT.

This clonotype was recorded a few times. The chain links TRBV20-1 to TRBJ2-1, with a possible D match to TRBD2 (5 bases). This CDR3 has 14 amino acids. V lost 5 bases and J lost 7, with 18 bases in between. Germline loops: CDR1 DFQATT, CDR2 SNEGSKA (reference sequence). The CDR3 nucleotides are TGCAGTGCTTTTCCGTCTACTAGTACGAATGAGCAGTTCTTC. Translated, it gives CSAFPSTSTNEQFF.

Only a few counts were recorded for this clonotype. The CDR3 nucleotides read TGCAGTGCTAGAGGGGATTCGGGCAATCAGCCCCAGCATTTT. It translates to CSARGDSGNQPQHF. The rearrangement uses TRBV20-1 and TRBJ1-5; D is ambiguous. Germline-derived CDR1 and CDR2 are DFQATT and SNEGSKA (reference sequence). Deletions cut 1 base from V and 2 bases from J, with 9 bases between. The CDR3 loop spans 14 amino acids.

This chain connects TRBV5-1 to TRBJ2-7; 7 positions match TRBD1. This CDR3 comprises 15 residues. The V and J ends lost 3 bases and 5 bases, in that order; junction bases with no gene match: 11. Germline V gene lookup returns CDR1 SGHRS and CDR2 YFSETQ. The CDR3 reads CASSYSGTVIDEQYF. The CDR3, as DNA: TGCGCCAGCAGCTACTCCGGGACAGTTATCGACGAGCAGTACTTC.

This clonotype occurred many times. The J gene is TRBJ1-5, the V gene TRBV3-1, with D perhaps TRBD1 (6 bases). This CDR3 region has 15 residues. CDR1 is LGHDT, CDR2 YNNKEL, per germline (reference sequence). Trimming left V 1 base short and J 6 bases short, with 13 bases between. The CDR3 here is CASSQVPGRGQPQHF. As DNA, the CDR3 is TGTGCCAGCAGCCAAGTTCCGGGCAGGGGTCAGCCCCAGCATTTT.

This clonotype has only a few counts. The chain recombines TRBV10-3 with TRBJ2-2; D gene unclear. Germline V lookup: CDR1 ENHRY, CDR2 SYGVKD. The CDR3 sequence is 16 residues long. The V end was cut by 0 bases, the J end by 0 bases, with 8 bases between. In DNA form, the CDR3 reads TGTGCCATCAGTGAGTCTCGACTGGCGAACACCGGGGAGCTGTTTTTT. It encodes CAISESRLANTGELFF.

This chain connects TRBV5-1 to TRBJ2-1; D unresolved. CDR1 and CDR2 from the germline V gene are SGHRS and YFSETQ. V was pared by 1 base and J by 4 bases, with 9 bases between. This CDR3 has 14 residues. The CDR3: CASSLSQDYNEQFF. DNA of the CDR3: TGCGCCAGCAGCTTGAGTCAGGATTACAATGAGCAGTTCTTC. Filled out from reference TRBV5-1 and TRBJ2-1, the complete variable domain reads KAGVTQTPRYLIKTRGQQVTLSCSPISGHRSVSWYQQTPGQGLQFLFEYFSETQRNKGNFPGRFSGRQFSNSRSEMNVSTLELGDSALYLCASSLSQDYNEQFFGPGTRLTVL.

This chain joins TRBV20-1 and TRBJ2-5, with D possibly TRBD1 on 6 matching bases. Germline values: CDR1 DFQATT, CDR2 SNEGSKA (reference sequence). V was trimmed by 6 bases and J by 5 bases, leaving 22 bases between them. CDR3 length: 15 residues. This CDR3 reads CSAVARTDPWETQYF. CDR3 nucleotide sequence: TGCAGTGCCGTCGCCCGGACAGATCCTTGGGAGACCCAGTACTTC.

This clonotype was picked up many times. The chain is built from TRBV7-6 and TRBJ2-1, with a weak D call TRBD2 (6 bases). This CDR3 contains 19 residues. With 1 base removed from V and 0 bases from J, the gap between germline ends came to 19 bases. Germline V gives CDR1 SGHVS, CDR2 FNYEAQ. CDR3 DNA: TGTGCCAGCAGCTTAGATCGATTAGAGGGAGGTGACTCCTACAATGAGCAGTTCTTC. Translated: CASSLDRLEGGDSYNEQFF.

The chain joins TRBV12-3 or TRBV12-4 to TRBJ2-3; tentatively, D is TRBD1 (5 bases). The CDR3 has 17 residues. The V end was cut by 6 bases, the J end by 5 bases, with 24 bases between. The CDR3 loop is CASSPRWGRAVIDTQYF. In nucleotides, the CDR3 is TGTGCCAGCAGCCCCAGGTGGGGCAGGGCGGTAATAGATACGCAGTATTTT.